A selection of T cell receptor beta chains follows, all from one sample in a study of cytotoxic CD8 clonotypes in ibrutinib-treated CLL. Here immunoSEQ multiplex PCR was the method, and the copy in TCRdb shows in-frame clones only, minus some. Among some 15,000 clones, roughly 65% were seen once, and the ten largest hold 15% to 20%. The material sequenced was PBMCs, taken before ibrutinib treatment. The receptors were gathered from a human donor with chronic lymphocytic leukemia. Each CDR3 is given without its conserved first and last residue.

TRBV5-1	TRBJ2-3	ASSLEGGTDTQY
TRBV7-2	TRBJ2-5	ASTLSGRAETQY
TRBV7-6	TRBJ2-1	ASSLEESVNEQF
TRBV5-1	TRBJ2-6	ASSLGDQYFSSGANVLT
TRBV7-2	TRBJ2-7	ASSPRQGGEQY
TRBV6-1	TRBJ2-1	ASSEPPSQQF
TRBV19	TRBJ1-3	ASSMGDRKSGNTIY
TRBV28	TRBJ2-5	ASSLSGGTGARETQY
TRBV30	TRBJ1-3	AWSGGTSGNTIY
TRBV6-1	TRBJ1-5	ASSESGWNQPQH
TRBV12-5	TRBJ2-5	ASGPSQGGGRETQY
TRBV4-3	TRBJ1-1	ASSQGWNTEAF
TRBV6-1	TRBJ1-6	ASSVGTGGSPLH
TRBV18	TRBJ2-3	ASSPVTGSLYGMDTQY
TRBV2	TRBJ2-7	ASEDGEFYEQY
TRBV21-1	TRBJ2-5	ASSQKGETQY
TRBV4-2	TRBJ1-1	ASSQPRGGMNTEAF
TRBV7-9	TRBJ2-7	ASTNDRGNSYEQY
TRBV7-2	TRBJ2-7	ASSLEGFGAQY
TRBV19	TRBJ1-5	ASSRVRGDQPQH
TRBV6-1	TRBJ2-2	ASLHGLLSPGELF
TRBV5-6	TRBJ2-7	ASSSLRGVYEQY